Sequencing of this T cell receptor beta chain was carried out in a study of shared clonotypes between healthy human individuals. Study at large: Per donor, three plates held CD4 naive cells, three held CD4 memory, two held CD8 naive and one held CD8 memory.

Libraries were prepared by immunoSEQ multiplex PCR; TCRdb keeps only in-frame clonotypes and omits some of them. Of 1.6 million or so clones detected, around 97% appear once; the ten largest clones hold roughly 1.1%. The CDR3 is made up of 14 amino acids. Trimming removed 3 bases at V and 6 bases at J, with 13 bases between. From germline, CDR1 is MDHEN and CDR2 SYDVKM. CD45RA-negative memory and CD45RA+ naive subsets were split from the CD4+ cells. This sequence joins TRBV28 and TRBJ2-3; D perhaps matches TRBD1 (5 bases). This receptor was identified in a man under 40 in good health. Sequencing used naive CD4+ T cells sorted from blood. Sample subset: CD45RA+ positively selected. The DNA of the CDR3 is TGTGCCAGCAGTTTTGGGTGGGCAGGGGATACGCAGTATTTT. Its protein is CASSFGWAGDTQYF.